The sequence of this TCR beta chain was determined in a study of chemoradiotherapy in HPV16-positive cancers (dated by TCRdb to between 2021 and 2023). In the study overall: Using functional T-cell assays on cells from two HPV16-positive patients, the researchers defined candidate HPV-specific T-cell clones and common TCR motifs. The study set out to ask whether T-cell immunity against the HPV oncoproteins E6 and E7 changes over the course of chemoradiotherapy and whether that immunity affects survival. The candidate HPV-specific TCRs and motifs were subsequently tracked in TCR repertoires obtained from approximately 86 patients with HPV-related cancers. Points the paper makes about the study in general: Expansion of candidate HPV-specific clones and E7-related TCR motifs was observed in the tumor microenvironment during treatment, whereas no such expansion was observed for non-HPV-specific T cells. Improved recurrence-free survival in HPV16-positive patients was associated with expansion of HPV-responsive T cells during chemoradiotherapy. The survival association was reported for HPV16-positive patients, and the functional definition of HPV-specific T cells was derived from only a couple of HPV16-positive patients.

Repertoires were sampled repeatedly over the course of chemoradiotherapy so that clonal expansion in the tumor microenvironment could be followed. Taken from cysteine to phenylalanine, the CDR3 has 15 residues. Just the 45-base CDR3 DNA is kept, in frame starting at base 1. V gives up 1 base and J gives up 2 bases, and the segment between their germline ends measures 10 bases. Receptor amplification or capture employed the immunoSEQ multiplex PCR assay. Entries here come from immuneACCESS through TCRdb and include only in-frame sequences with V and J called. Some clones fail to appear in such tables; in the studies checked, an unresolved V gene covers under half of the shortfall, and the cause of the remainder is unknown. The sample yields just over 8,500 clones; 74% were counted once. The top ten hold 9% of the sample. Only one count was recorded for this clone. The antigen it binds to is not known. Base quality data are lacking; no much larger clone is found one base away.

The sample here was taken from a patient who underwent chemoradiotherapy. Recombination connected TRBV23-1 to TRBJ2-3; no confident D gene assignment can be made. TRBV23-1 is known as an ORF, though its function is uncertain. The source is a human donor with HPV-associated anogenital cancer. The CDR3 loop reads CASSQCLDNTDTQYF. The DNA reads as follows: TGCGCCAGCAGTCAATGCCTCGACAACACAGATACGCAGTATTTT.